The 18 T cell receptor beta chains listed next were all sequenced from one sample in a study of cytomegalovirus exposure and HLA in healthy donors. TCRdb keeps only in-frame clones here, not all; method: immunoSEQ multiplex PCR. The table has more than 80,000 clones, around 96% seen once. The sample consisted of PBMCs. These receptors all stem from a woman aged 18 to 35 in good health and CMV-seronegative.

This chain connects TRBV27 to TRBJ1-2, with 8 bases lining up with TRBD1. CDR1 is MNHEY, CDR2 SMNVEV, per germline (reference sequence). V shed 8 bases, J shed 3 bases, and the junction held 5 bases outside the gene matches. The CDR3 length is 13 residues. In DNA form, the CDR3 reads TGTGCCAGCGGGGACAGGACACACTATGGCTACACCTTC. It yields the protein CASGDRTHYGYTF.

This chain joins TRBV9 and TRBJ2-5; 9 nucleotides line up with TRBD2. The junction had 9 bases not matched to a gene; V was cut back by 4 bases and J by 2 bases. The CDR3 is made up of 16 amino acids. The germline V gene has CDR1 SGDLS and CDR2 YYNGEE. CDR3 nucleotide sequence: TGTGCCAGCAGCCTCGTGGCGGGAGGGCAGCAAGAGACCCAGTACTTC. Amino acids: CASSLVAGGQQETQYF. The full variable domain, with the rest looked up from reference TRBV9 and TRBJ2-5, is DSGVTQTPKHLITATGQRVTLRCSPRSGDLSVYWYQQSLDQGLQFLIQYYNGEERAKGNILERFSAQQFPDLHSELNLSSLELGDSALYFCASSLVAGGQQETQYFGPGTRLLVL.

The chain joins TRBV19 to TRBJ1-2; TRBD1 is a possible D gene (5 bases). The CDR3 runs 12 residues. CDR1 is LNHDA, CDR2 SQIVND, per germline (reference sequence). V lost 7 bases to trimming and J lost 3 bases, with 9 bases between them. The CDR3: CASKDSDYGYTF. CDR3 DNA sequence: TGTGCCAGTAAAGACAGCGACTATGGCTACACCTTC.

This chain joins TRBV5-6 and TRBJ1-2; D is perhaps TRBD1 (5 bases). The CDR3 runs 15 residues. CDR1 and CDR2 (germline): SGHDT, YYEEEE. V lost 0 bases and J 4 bases, leaving 13 bases between the germline ends. This CDR3 reads CASSLAMGGGYGYTF. Here the CDR3 DNA reads TGTGCCAGCAGCTTGGCTATGGGCGGGGGCTATGGCTACACCTTC.

The chain has TRBV27 and TRBJ1-4, with D unresolved. Trimming took 0 bases from V and 3 from J, leaving 5 bases between them. From germline, CDR1 is MNHEY and CDR2 SMNVEV (reference sequence). There are 14 residues in the CDR3. CDR3 in amino acids: CASSLSPANEKLFF. Written as DNA, the CDR3 is TGTGCCAGCAGTTTATCTCCAGCTAATGAAAAACTGTTTTTT.

The genes are TRBV7-2 and TRBJ2-7; 7 nucleotides agree with TRBD2. Germline V lookup: CDR1 SGHTA, CDR2 FQGNSA. Trimming took 5 bases from V and 5 from J; bases not matched to a gene: 12. The CDR3 is 15 amino acids. The CDR3 loop is CASSPQSGKSDEQYF. The CDR3 DNA reads TGTGCCAGCAGCCCCCAAAGCGGGAAGTCGGACGAGCAGTACTTC. Looking up the rest from reference TRBV7-2 and TRBJ2-7 gives the full variable domain: GAGVSQSPSNKVTEKGKDVELRCDPISGHTALYWYRQSLGQGLEFLIYFQGNSAPDKSGLPSDRFSAERTGGSVSTLTIQRTQQEDSAVYLCASSPQSGKSDEQYFGPGTRLTVT.

The gene calls are TRBV4-2 and TRBJ1-1; D not certain. V shed 4 bases and J shed 0 bases, with 12 bases lying between them. The CDR3 spans 15 residues. Germline V gene sequence: CDR1 LGHNA, CDR2 YNFKEQ. The CDR3 loop reads CASSPTELVNTEAFF. In DNA form, the CDR3 reads TGTGCCAGCAGCCCAACAGAACTTGTGAACACTGAAGCTTTCTTT.

This clone was seen only once. The chain links TRBV10-2 to TRBJ2-1; a weak D match, TRBD1 (6 bases). The ends were cut back, 6 bases at V and 3 bases at J, with 12 bases in the middle. Germline V gene sequence: CDR1 WSHSY, CDR2 SAAADI. This CDR3 is 14 amino acids long. In DNA form, the CDR3 reads TGCGCCAGCAGCGCAGGGACAATCTACAATGAGCAGTTCTTC. Translated, it gives CASSAGTIYNEQFF.

The chain recombines TRBV2 with TRBJ1-1; 7 bases line up with TRBD1. The CDR3 runs to 14 residues. The germline gives CDR1 SNHLY, CDR2 FYNNEI. V shed 6 bases and J 1 base; nucleotides not matched to a gene: 5. The CDR3 bases are TGTGCCAGCAGACAGGGGTTGGAGAACACTGAAGCTTTCTTT. It translates to CASRQGLENTEAFF.

The chain uses TRBV21-1 and TRBJ1-1; TRBD1, as called in the table, went unchecked against the DNA. TRBV21-1 is designated a pseudogene. This CDR3 region has 14 residues. The CDR3 DNA reads as TGTGCCAGCAGCAAAGGAGAGGACAGGGGGAGAGCTTTCTTT. As protein: CASSKGEDRGRAFF.

V usage is TRBV30 and J usage is TRBJ2-7, with 9 bases aligning to TRBD1. The CDR3 has 15 amino acids. The ends lost 5 bases at V and 6 bases at J; junction bases unmatched: 14. Germline assignment: CDR1 GTSNPN and CDR2 SVGIG (reference sequence). The CDR3 DNA reads TGTGCCTGGGGGGGAGTTAGGGACAGGGTCGGCGAGCAGTACTTC. It specifies CAWGGVRDRVGEQYF.

This rearrangement joins TRBV10-3 to TRBJ2-1; 8 bases line up with TRBD2. The CDR3 covers 13 residues. Trimming at V came to 11 bases and at J to 8 bases, leaving 11 bases not matched to a gene. Germline values: CDR1 ENHRY, CDR2 SYGVKD. In nucleotides, the CDR3 is TGTGCCGCCGCTAAGCGGGAGATTGATGAGCAGTTCTTC. It specifies CAAAKREIDEQFF.

The rearrangement uses TRBV11-2 and TRBJ1-4, with TRBD1 matching over 7 bases. This CDR3 spans 15 amino acids. From germline, CDR1 is SGHAT and CDR2 FQNNGV. The trim removed 5 bases at V and 6 bases at J, leaving 9 bases unmatched. The chain's CDR3 is CASSLGQAPDEKLFF. CDR3 in DNA: TGTGCCAGCAGCCTTGGACAGGCTCCCGATGAAAAACTGTTTTTT.

V is TRBV14 and J is TRBJ2-7; 11 bases map to TRBD2. The germline V gene has CDR1 SGHDN and CDR2 FVKESK. Trimming took 5 bases from V and 2 from J; bases not matched to a gene: 5. The CDR3 runs to 15 residues. The CDR3 is CASSYSGRATYEQYF. The CDR3 DNA follows: TGTGCCAGCAGCTATAGCGGGAGGGCAACCTACGAGCAGTACTTC.

The chain carries TRBV27 and TRBJ1-1; D might be TRBD1 (6 bases). Germline-derived CDR1 and CDR2 are MNHEY and SMNVEV (reference sequence). Trimming pared 11 bases from V and 0 bases from J, leaving 13 bases between. CDR3 length: 13 residues. CDR3 amino acids: CASTGHMNTEAFF. DNA of the CDR3: TGTGCCTCGACGGGACATATGAACACTGAAGCTTTCTTT.

The CDR3 loop reads CASSLQGNYGYTF. In DNA form, the CDR3 reads TGTGCCAGCAGCTTACAGGGTAACTATGGCTACACCTTC. V usage is TRBV7-9 and J usage is TRBJ1-2; perhaps TRBD1 as D (5 bases). The CDR3 totals 13 residues. Germline CDR1 is SEHNR and CDR2 is FQNEAQ (reference sequence). Trimming stripped 2 bases from V and 1 base from J, with 5 bases between.

The chain is built from TRBV6-1 and TRBJ2-7, with TRBD2 matching over 7 bases. Germline V gives CDR1 MNHNS, CDR2 SASEGT. V lost 6 bases and J lost 0; bases outside the gene matches: 2. The CDR3 contains 13 residues. DNA for the CDR3: TGTGCCAGCAGACTAGCGCTCTCCTACGAGCAGTACTTC. Protein: CASRLALSYEQYF.

The chain uses TRBV5-4 and TRBJ1-2; TRBD1 matches 8 bases. CDR1 and CDR2 from the germline V gene are SGHNT and YYREEE (reference sequence). Trimming cost V 1 base and J 6 bases; bases outside gene matches: 5. This CDR3 region has 14 residues. CDR3: CASSLTGTGHGYTF. The CDR3 DNA is TGTGCCAGCAGCTTGACTGGGACAGGACATGGCTACACCTTC. Together with reference TRBV5-4 and TRBJ1-2, the CDR3 gives the full variable domain: ETGVTQSPTHLIKTRGQQVTLRCSSQSGHNTVSWYQQALGQGPQFIFQYYREEENGRGNFPPRFSGLQFPNYSSELNVNALELDDSALYLCASSLTGTGHGYTFGSGTRLTVV.